This passage covers 5 T cell receptor beta chains from one sample sequenced in a study of tumor-infiltrating lymphocytes in primary liver carcinoma (dated by TCRdb to the late 2010s). Sequencing relied on an Illumina HiSeq 2500. A constant-region primer and ProtoScript II reverse transcriptase were used to reverse-transcribe TCRbeta-specific cDNA from roughly 480 ng total RNA. TCRbeta libraries were built with three nested multiplex PCR rounds, a slightly modified ARM-PCR procedure. Each of the first two PCR rounds ran for approximately 9 cycles and used multiplex TRBV1-TRBV30 forward primers together with a Cbeta reverse primer. The public reads were reprocessed in TCRdb via fastp at Q25 and MiXCR, keeping in-frame beta chains. Each CDR3 protein gets just one entry, which takes the most common genes and DNA from the rows behind it. This sample holds roughly 120,000 distinct CDR3 sequences; around 70% were observed only once. Of the sample, 8.1% falls within the top ten clones.

Total RNA and DNA were co-extracted from approximately 20-30 mg of bulk tissue with the AllPrep DNA/RNA mini kit, without cell sorting. The sample taken for sequencing was tumor-adjacent normal liver tissue. The receptors were gathered from a woman in her sixties with primary liver carcinoma and hepatitis B virus infection.

This clonotype was counted many times. V and J are TRBV5-4 and TRBJ1-2, with 10 bases identical to TRBD1. The CDR3 is made up of 14 amino acids. Germline lookup yields CDR1 SGHNT and CDR2 YYREEE (reference sequence). The V gene end was trimmed by 6 bases and the J gene end by 7 bases; junction bases not matched to a gene: 9. CDR3 bases: TGTGCCAGCAACCCAGTGGGGACAGGGGTTGGCTACACCTTC. Encoded protein: CASNPVGTGVGYTF.

About this clonotype itself: A much larger clone differs from this one at a single base, so this may be a read error. The chain has TRBV28 and TRBJ1-2, with 7 bases aligning to TRBD1. Germline V gene sequence: CDR1 MDHEN, CDR2 SYDVKM. This CDR3 is built from 14 residues. For the CDR3, the DNA is TGTGCCAACAGTCGGCCTTCAGGGGGCTATGGCTACACCTTC. It yields the protein CANSRPSGGYGYTF.

This clonotype was picked up many times. V is TRBV5-4 and J is TRBJ2-7, with 7 bases aligning to TRBD2. The CDR3 is 14 amino acids. The germline V gene encodes CDR1 SGHNT and CDR2 YYREEE (reference sequence). Unmatched junction bases numbered 4, after V lost 0 bases and J lost 4 bases. The CDR3 nucleotides are TGTGCCAGCAGCTTGGCGGGAGGTGGATACGAGCAGTACTTC. Its translation: CASSLAGGGYEQYF.

This clonotype has a handful of counts. This may come from a read error, since a much larger clone is one base off. The chain recombines TRBV6-5 with TRBJ1-5; 7 bases map to TRBD1. This CDR3 comprises 12 residues. Germline assignment: CDR1 MNHEY and CDR2 SVGAGI. The CDR3 DNA follows: TGTGTCAGCAGTGAGTACAGGGGGCCCCAGCATTTT. Its translation: CVSSEYRGPQHF.

A word on this clonotype: The missing conserved phenylalanine or tryptophan at the end of this CDR3 makes a read error likely. The gene calls are TRBV5-4 and TRBJ2-3, with 9 bases matching TRBD1. Looked up from germline, CDR1 is SGHNT and CDR2 is YYREEE (reference sequence). This CDR3 region has 16 residues. For the CDR3, the DNA is TGTGCCAGTAGCTTGGCGGGACAGGGAAACACAGATACGCAGTATCTT. It codes for CASSLAGQGNTDTQYL.